The 32 T cell receptor beta chains below were found in one sample sequenced in a study of beta chain features in type 1 diabetes. Overall study results and limits: Patients with Type 1 diabetes showed moderately but significantly shorter TCRB CDR3s in all four CD4+ subsets.

These receptors lack a known antigen. Reverse transcription of all isolated RNA meant that expressed TCRB transcripts were sequenced. The data were produced by immunoSEQ multiplex PCR, yet TCRdb's version contains in-frame clones alone and is incomplete. Found here are around 97,000 clones, 25% to 30% of them singletons; the top ten hold about 0.49%. Sequencing was carried out using central memory CD4+ T cells from blood. Every receptor here comes from a woman aged 18-29 years with type 1 diabetes.

The V and J genes are TRBV5-1 and TRBJ1-2, with 7 bases aligning to TRBD1. The length of the CDR3 is 13 residues. Unmatched junction bases numbered 5, after V lost 1 base and J lost 8 bases. CDR1 and CDR2 from the germline V gene are SGHRS and YFSETQ. The CDR3 loop reads CASSLRQGGGYTF. The CDR3 bases are TGCGCCAGCAGCTTGAGACAGGGAGGAGGCTACACCTTC.

The chain combines TRBV15 with TRBJ2-7; 15 bases are shared with TRBD2. The CDR3 spans 22 residues. Per germline, CDR1 LNHNV and CDR2 YYDKDF (reference sequence). V shed 3 bases and J 5 bases; nucleotides not matched to a gene: 23. The CDR3 region is CATSSAVYGTGGLAGGIHEQYV. CDR3 bases: TGTGCCACCAGCAGTGCTGTCTACGGGACAGGGGGACTAGCGGGAGGAATCCACGAGCAGTACGTC.

The genes are TRBV5-6 and TRBJ2-3; D is possibly TRBD2 (5 bases). The CDR3 has 14 amino acids. V was cut by 7 bases and J by 8 bases, with 20 bases left in between. The germline V gene encodes CDR1 SGHDT and CDR2 YYEEEE. The CDR3 is CASSPSAGVSTQYF. DNA for the CDR3: TGTGCCAGCTCCCCGAGCGCGGGCGTGAGTACGCAGTATTTT.

The CDR3, as DNA: TGTGCCAGCTCACCACTTGAGGGGGCTGGTGGCTACACCTTC. Amino acid sequence: CASSPLEGAGGYTF. J is TRBJ1-2 and V is TRBV18, with 7 positions matching TRBD1. CDR1 and CDR2 from the germline V gene are KGHSH and LQKENI. The CDR3 runs 14 residues. V dropped 1 base and J dropped 7; count of bases not matched to a gene: 6.

This chain joins TRBV14 and TRBJ2-5, with D unresolved. V lost 1 base and J 0 bases, leaving 9 bases between the germline ends. The germline CDR1 and CDR2 sequences are SGHDN and FVKESK. The CDR3 is 15 amino acids. The CDR3 sequence is CASSQVRIYQETQYF. CDR3 nucleotide sequence: TGTGCCAGCAGCCAAGTGCGGATTTACCAAGAGACCCAGTACTTC.

In DNA, the CDR3 is TGTGCCAGCAGCTTGGGCCCAAGCGGGAGAACAGATACGCAGTATTTT. Translated: CASSLGPSGRTDTQYF. The V call is TRBV5-4, the J call TRBJ2-3, with 8 bases fitting TRBD2. The CDR3 extends over 16 amino acids. V lost 0 bases to trimming and J lost 3 bases; unmatched junction nucleotides: 6. CDR1 SGHNT and CDR2 YYREEE come from the germline V gene (reference sequence).

This clone has only a few counts. The chain couples TRBV18 to TRBJ2-1, with 14 bases fitting TRBD2. The CDR3 is made up of 17 amino acids. Trimming cost V 3 bases and J 8 bases; bases outside gene matches: 9. Germline CDR1 reads KGHSH; CDR2 reads LQKENI. CDR3 nucleotides: TGTGCCAGCTCACCCTTCCGACTAGCGGGAGGGAATTATGAGCAGTTCTTC. It is translated as CASSPFRLAGGNYEQFF.

The V gene is TRBV10-2, the J gene TRBJ2-5, with D maybe TRBD1 (5 bases). The germline V gene encodes CDR1 WSHSY and CDR2 SAAADI. V dropped 10 bases and J dropped 1 base, with 28 bases sitting between them. The CDR3 sequence is 18 residues long. CDR3 in DNA: TGCGCCACAAACATTAGGGGCGACACTGACCATCTCCAAGAGACCCAGTACTTC. Translating it yields CATNIRGDTDHLQETQYF.

The rearrangement uses TRBV4-3 and TRBJ2-3; 8 bases agree with TRBD2. Germline assignment: CDR1 LGHNA and CDR2 YSLEER. The ends lost 0 bases at V and 4 bases at J; junction bases unmatched: 15. This CDR3 is 19 amino acids long. As DNA, the CDR3 is TGCGCCAGCAGCCAAGAAGGTCTCGGAGCGGGAGCGAGGGCAGATACGCAGTATTTT. This translates into CASSQEGLGAGARADTQYF.

In this sample, this clone turned up a few times. The chain links TRBV5-4 to TRBJ2-1; D is perhaps TRBD2 (6 bases). This CDR3 is built from 15 residues. CDR1 is SGHNT, CDR2 YYREEE, per germline (reference sequence). Trimming stripped 3 bases from V and 7 bases from J, with 17 bases between. The CDR3 bases are TGTGCCAGCAGCTCCCAGGGAGGTTGGGTGAATGAGCAGTTCTTC. Protein product: CASSSQGGWVNEQFF. Full variable domain (missing parts from reference TRBV5-4 and TRBJ2-1): ETGVTQSPTHLIKTRGQQVTLRCSSQSGHNTVSWYQQALGQGPQFIFQYYREEENGRGNFPPRFSGLQFPNYSSELNVNALELDDSALYLCASSSQGGWVNEQFFGPGTRLTVL.

J is TRBJ1-2 and V is TRBV28; D possibly corresponds to TRBD1 (5 bases). The CDR3 has 12 residues. The germline CDR1 and CDR2 sequences are MDHEN and SYDVKM. Trimming pared 7 bases from V and 8 bases from J, leaving 14 bases between. The CDR3 loop reads CASNQGGSGYTF. CDR3 DNA: TGTGCCAGCAATCAGGGTGGATCGGGCTACACCTTC.

The sample holds a few counts of this clone. The V gene is TRBV7-2, the J gene TRBJ2-1; 11 nucleotides match TRBD2. There are 18 residues in the CDR3. Germline values: CDR1 SGHTA, CDR2 FQGNSA. V dropped 4 bases and J dropped 5; count of bases not matched to a gene: 13. In DNA, the CDR3 is TGTGCCAGCAGCTACCGCCTATTAGCGGGAGGGCCTAACAATGAGCAGTTCTTC. Its protein product is CASSYRLLAGGPNNEQFF.

V is TRBV5-1 and J is TRBJ2-3, with D unresolved. The germline V gene encodes CDR1 SGHRS and CDR2 YFSETQ. This CDR3 is built from 14 residues. Trimming cost V 1 base and J 3 bases, with 9 bases left between them. CDR3 sequence (DNA): TGCGCCAGCAGCTTGAATCCCTCGACAGATACGCAGTATTTT. Its protein is CASSLNPSTDTQYF. Full variable domain (rest looked up from reference TRBV5-1 and TRBJ2-3): KAGVTQTPRYLIKTRGQQVTLSCSPISGHRSVSWYQQTPGQGLQFLFEYFSETQRNKGNFPGRFSGRQFSNSRSEMNVSTLELGDSALYLCASSLNPSTDTQYFGPGTRLTVL.

This clone was seen only a few times. The chain uses TRBV7-3 and TRBJ1-2; TRBD1 matches 8 bases. Germline V gene lookup returns CDR1 SGHTA and CDR2 FQGTGA. V gave up 5 bases and J gave up 4 bases; unmatched junction bases: 3. The length of the CDR3 is 13 residues. The CDR3 is CASSTDRGYGYTF. In DNA, the CDR3 is TGTGCCAGCAGCACCGACAGGGGCTATGGCTACACCTTC.

This clone appeared a few times. This sequence joins TRBV28 and TRBJ2-1; 11 bases are a match to TRBD2. From germline, CDR1 is MDHEN and CDR2 SYDVKM. CDR3 length: 15 amino acids. Trimming at V came to 6 bases and at J to 7 bases, leaving 8 bases not matched to a gene. The chain's CDR3 is CASSKLAGVINEQFF. The CDR3 nucleotides are TGTGCCAGCAGCAAACTAGCGGGAGTAATAAATGAGCAGTTCTTC.

V and J are TRBV9 and TRBJ1-3; D remains ambiguous. CDR3 size: 16 residues. Germline V gene lookup returns CDR1 SGDLS and CDR2 YYNGEE. Deletions cut 0 bases from V and 4 bases from J, with 14 bases between. This chain's CDR3 is CASSVEVSREGNTIYF. The CDR3 DNA reads as TGTGCCAGCAGCGTAGAGGTGTCGAGGGAAGGAAACACCATATATTTT.

The chain couples TRBV4-3 to TRBJ2-3, with 15 bases lining up with TRBD2. This CDR3 has 16 amino acids. With V trimmed by 5 bases and J by 4 bases, 4 bases remained unmatched. The germline V gene encodes CDR1 LGHNA and CDR2 YSLEER. CDR3 in DNA: TGCGCCAGCAGCTACGGACTAGCGGGAGGGCCAGATACGCAGTATTTT. It encodes CASSYGLAGGPDTQYF.

This clone was seen only a few times. The J gene is TRBJ1-1, the V gene TRBV25-1; 10 bases are shared with TRBD1. This CDR3 is 17 amino acids long. Trimming cost V 3 bases and J 0 bases; bases outside gene matches: 7. Germline CDR1 MGHDK, CDR2 SYGVNS. CDR3 DNA sequence: TGTGCCAGCAGTGATGCTCCGGGACAGGGGATGAACACTGAAGCTTTCTTT. Its protein product is CASSDAPGQGMNTEAFF.

The chain carries TRBV2 and TRBJ1-5; D unclear. This CDR3 region has 13 residues. The germline V gene has CDR1 SNHLY and CDR2 FYNNEI. V gave up 9 bases and J gave up 4 bases, with 13 bases separating them. CDR3 region: CASGMEGNQPQHF. The CDR3 DNA reads TGTGCCAGTGGAATGGAGGGTAATCAGCCCCAGCATTTT.

This chain uses TRBV6-6 with TRBJ1-5; D might be TRBD1 (5 bases). The CDR3 sequence is 15 residues long. V shed 2 bases and J shed 1 base, with 9 bases lying between them. CDR1 and CDR2 from the germline V gene are MNHNY and SVGAGI (reference sequence). The CDR3 is CASSYDGGSNQPQHF. In DNA, the CDR3 is TGTGCCAGCAGTTACGACGGGGGGAGCAATCAGCCCCAGCATTTT.

This clone was counted between two and nine times. This rearrangement joins TRBV15 to TRBJ2-5; 7 positions match TRBD2. CDR1 is LNHNV, CDR2 YYDKDF, per germline (reference sequence). This CDR3 comprises 14 residues. V was clipped by 3 bases and J by 5 bases; unmatched bases: 6. CDR3 protein: CATSRGDYGETQYF. Written as DNA, the CDR3 is TGTGCCACCAGCAGGGGGGACTACGGGGAGACCCAGTACTTC.

J is TRBJ1-2 and V is TRBV7-2; weak D call: TRBD1 (6 bases). Germline loops: CDR1 SGHTA, CDR2 FQGNSA. V was shortened by 1 base and J by 2 bases, with 17 bases between the two germline ends. This CDR3 spans 17 amino acids. The CDR3 nucleotides are TGTGCCAGCAGCTTAGGAGGGGGTTTTTCCCCCAACTATGGCTACACCTTC. Translated, it gives CASSLGGGFSPNYGYTF.

V usage is TRBV27 and J usage is TRBJ2-3, with 14 bases that match TRBD2. The germline V gene has CDR1 MNHEY and CDR2 SMNVEV (reference sequence). The CDR3 sequence is 17 residues long. V lost 5 bases, J lost 6 bases, and 10 bases stayed unmatched. CDR3 sequence (DNA): TGTGCCAGCAGTCCCCAGGGACTAGCGGGAGTCACCGATACGCAGTATTTT. It codes for CASSPQGLAGVTDTQYF.

V is TRBV7-2 and J is TRBJ2-3, with a tentative D call TRBD1 (5 bases). V was cut by 4 bases and J by 7 bases, with 12 bases left in between. This CDR3 contains 13 residues. CDR1 SGHTA and CDR2 FQGNSA come from the germline V gene. The CDR3 spells CASSSFGAYTQYF. CDR3 sequence (DNA): TGTGCCAGCAGCTCCTTTGGGGCATATACGCAGTATTTT.

The chain joins TRBV29-1 to TRBJ2-3, with 8 bases identical to TRBD1. V lost 2 bases, J lost 6 bases, and 4 bases stayed unmatched. This CDR3 comprises 13 residues. Germline CDR1 SQVTM, CDR2 ANQGSEA. CDR3 nucleotides: TGCAGCGTTGAACAGGGGGCCCAGGATACGCAGTATTTT. It is translated as CSVEQGAQDTQYF.

This clone has more than one count but fewer than ten. CDR3 sequence reads: CASSLGGGMWNEQFF. CDR3 in DNA: TGTGCCAGCAGCTTAGGAGGCGGGATGTGGAATGAGCAGTTCTTC. V gene TRBV11-2 combines with J gene TRBJ2-1; the D gene is possibly TRBD2 (6 bases). Germline assignment: CDR1 SGHAT and CDR2 FQNNGV. This CDR3 spans 15 amino acids. V was shortened by 1 base and J by 7 bases, with 14 bases between the two germline ends.

Comments on this clone: Compared with germline, one end of the junction differs, possibly owing to a read error. In DNA form, the CDR3 reads TGTGCGTGGAAACTAGCGGGAACAGATACGCAGTATTTT. Encoded protein: CAWKLAGTDTQYF. This sequence joins TRBV30 and TRBJ2-3; 10 bases match TRBD2. This CDR3 has 13 residues. Looked up from germline, CDR1 is GTSNPN and CDR2 is SVGIG (reference sequence). Full variable domain (rest looked up from reference TRBV30 and TRBJ2-3): SQTIHQWPATLVQPVGSPLSLECTVEGTSNPNLYWYRQAAGRGLQLLFYSVGIGQISSEVPQNLSASRPQDRQFILSSKKLLLSDSGFYLCAWKLAGTDTQYFGPGTRLTVL.

This clone turned up a few times. CDR3 DNA: TGTGCTTCAAGACAGAATAATCAGCCCCAGCATTTT. Translated, it gives CASRQNNQPQHF. This chain connects TRBV30 to TRBJ1-5; the D gene is possibly TRBD1 (5 bases). The germline gives CDR1 GTSNPN, CDR2 SVGIG (reference sequence). The CDR3 contains 12 residues.

J is TRBJ2-7 and V is TRBV5-1; 7 positions match TRBD1. CDR1 SGHRS and CDR2 YFSETQ come from the germline V gene. V dropped 2 bases and J dropped 7; count of bases not matched to a gene: 6. CDR3 length equals 13 residues. CDR3 nucleotides: TGCGCCAGCAGCTTTACAGGGGCTCGGGAGCAGTACTTC. Translated: CASSFTGAREQYF.

Points on this clone: This same CDR3 is encoded by further DNA sequences in the sample. Here the CDR3 reads CASSFRGNTGELFF. CDR3 DNA sequence: TGTGCCAGCAGCTTCAGGGGGAACACCGGGGAGCTGTTTTTT. The V gene is TRBV7-3, the J gene TRBJ2-2; tentatively, D is TRBD1 (6 bases). This CDR3 comprises 14 residues. Trimming took off 3 bases at V and 1 base at J, with 6 bases between the two ends. CDR1 and CDR2 (germline): SGHTA, FQGTGA.

The genes are TRBV18 and TRBJ2-1; D is unclear. The CDR3 consists of 18 residues. V shed 3 bases and J shed 5 bases, with 23 bases lying between them. Germline CDR1 and CDR2: KGHSH and LQKENI. The chain's CDR3 is CASSPRLLQVLSHNEQFF. In DNA, the CDR3 is TGTGCCAGCTCACCCCGCCTATTGCAGGTCCTTTCTCACAATGAGCAGTTCTTC.

The chain is built from TRBV9 and TRBJ2-7; no clear D. V was pared by 0 bases and J by 4 bases, with 14 bases between. The CDR3 consists of 15 residues. Germline V gene sequence: CDR1 SGDLS, CDR2 YYNGEE. The CDR3 sequence is CASSVAVGSAYEQYF. CDR3 sequence (DNA): TGTGCCAGCAGCGTAGCTGTCGGGTCCGCTTACGAGCAGTACTTC.